This passage covers 14 T cell receptor beta chains from one sample sequenced in a study of T-cell memory formation after mild COVID-19. TCRdb reprocessed the 5' RACE reads with MiXCR, giving one entry per CDR3 protein. The data hold 250,000 to 350,000 distinct CDR3 sequences, with about 16% observed a single time. Sequencing was carried out using PBMCs or a T cell subset sorted from them (not recorded which). The source is a man in his late teens or twenties who had mild COVID-19 (a few samples of this study predate the infection). Cell type and time point are not known.

The V gene is TRBV30, the J gene TRBJ2-1; TRBD2 aligns across 10 bases. The CDR3 has 16 amino acids. Germline V gives CDR1 GTSNPN, CDR2 SVGIG (reference sequence). The V and J ends lost 4 bases and 4 bases, in that order; junction bases with no gene match: 10. CDR3 in DNA: TGTGCCTGGACCCACCGGTCTAGCGGGGGATACAATGAGCAGTTCTTC. Amino acid sequence: CAWTHRSSGGYNEQFF.

This clonotype was counted only a few times. V gene TRBV12-3 or TRBV12-4 combines with J gene TRBJ1-5, with D maybe TRBD1 (6 bases). V gave up 6 bases and J gave up 3 bases, with 15 bases separating them. The CDR3 consists of 15 residues. The CDR3 region has the DNA TGTGCCAGCAGATCGTTTGGGGACATCAATCAGCCCCAGCATTTT. This gives the protein CASRSFGDINQPQHF.

This clonotype was counted a few times. The V call is TRBV10-3, the J call TRBJ2-7; the D is unclear. There are 12 residues in the CDR3. Trimming cost V 2 bases and J 4 bases, with 6 bases left between them. Germline-derived CDR1 and CDR2 are ENHRY and SYGVKD. The CDR3 nucleotides are TGTGCCATCAGTGAGAAAGGTTACGAGCAGTACGTC. This codes for CAISEKGYEQYV.

This clonotype was seen more than once but under ten times. The chain joins TRBV18 to TRBJ2-1; D might be TRBD2 (5 bases). Germline CDR1 reads KGHSH; CDR2 reads LQKENI. Trimming pared 3 bases from V and 7 bases from J, leaving 16 bases between. The CDR3 spans 15 residues. In DNA, the CDR3 is TGTGCCAGCTCACCGGGGAATATCGAGGGTAATGAGCAGTTCTTC. Translated, it gives CASSPGNIEGNEQFF.

The chain links TRBV20-1 to TRBJ1-5; D not resolved. V was cut by 6 bases and J by 4 bases, with 13 bases left in between. This CDR3 contains 13 residues. Germline V gives CDR1 DFQATT, CDR2 SNEGSKA (reference sequence). The CDR3 reads CSARAGVNQPQHF. The CDR3 coding sequence is TGCAGTGCCCGGGCCGGGGTAAATCAGCCCCAGCATTTT.

This clonotype was found a few times. The chain recombines TRBV5-1 with TRBJ1-6; D is perhaps TRBD1 (5 bases). The V end was cut by 0 bases, the J end by 8 bases, with 12 bases between. The CDR3 has 15 residues. From germline, CDR1 is SGHRS and CDR2 YFSETQ. The CDR3 region has the DNA TGCGCCAGCAGCTTGGCAGGGTCCGTTTATTCACCCCTCCACTTT. As protein: CASSLAGSVYSPLHF.

This clonotype was detected a few times. This sequence joins TRBV18 and TRBJ1-5; no reliable D call. Trimming removed 2 bases from V and 5 bases from J, with 10 bases in between. In germline, CDR1 is KGHSH, CDR2 LQKENI. This CDR3 spans 14 amino acids. The CDR3 nucleotides are TGTGCCAGCTCACCAGGGTTTAGGGATCAGCCCCAGCATTTT. Translated: CASSPGFRDQPQHF.

Many counts were recorded for this clonotype. V and J are TRBV2 and TRBJ2-5; TRBD2 matches 9 bases. The germline V gene has CDR1 SNHLY and CDR2 FYNNEI. CDR3 length equals 14 residues. J gave up 5 bases and V 10 bases, and 11 bases lay outside the gene matches. CDR3 nucleotides: TGTGCCACCACCCCGGGACTAGCTTCGGAGACCCAGTACTTC. Residues: CATTPGLASETQYF.

V usage is TRBV6-6 and J usage is TRBJ1-4; a possible D gene is TRBD1 (6 bases). CDR3 length: 13 amino acids. The germline V gene has CDR1 MNHNY and CDR2 SVGAGI (reference sequence). Trimming stripped 4 bases from V and 11 bases from J, with 14 bases between. The CDR3 loop is CASSSGGSWKLFF. The CDR3 DNA follows: TGTGCCAGCAGTTCGGGGGGCTCTTGGAAACTGTTTTTT.

A few counts support this clonotype. The chain joins TRBV5-1 to TRBJ2-3, with D perhaps matching TRBD2 (5 bases). The germline V and J ends were trimmed by 2 bases and 4 bases, with 14 bases remaining between them. The CDR3 extends over 15 amino acids. Germline V CDR1 and CDR2: SGHRS, YFSETQ. CDR3 residues: CASSLDTPRADTQYF. The CDR3 DNA reads as TGCGCCAGCAGCTTAGACACCCCGAGGGCAGATACGCAGTATTTT.

This rearrangement joins TRBV12-3 or TRBV12-4 to TRBJ2-1, with 9 bases that match TRBD1. V shed 2 bases, J shed 7 bases, and the junction held 6 bases outside the gene matches. This CDR3 has 15 residues. CDR3 in DNA: TGTGCCAGCAGTTTAAGGGGACAGGGTAGGAATGAGCAGTTCTTC. Translation: CASSLRGQGRNEQFF.

The chain employs TRBV15 and TRBJ2-7; D unclear. Germline V gene lookup returns CDR1 LNHNV and CDR2 YYDKDF (reference sequence). V gave up 0 bases and J gave up 3 bases, with 6 bases separating them. The CDR3 runs to 13 residues. CDR3 bases: TGTGCCACCAGCAGAGAGGCTTACTACGAGCAGTACGTC. It is translated as CATSREAYYEQYV.

This sequence joins TRBV4-1 and TRBJ2-1, with D perhaps TRBD1 or TRBD2 (5 bases each). Trimming stripped 1 base from V and 8 bases from J, with 12 bases between. The CDR3 has 14 amino acids. CDR1 and CDR2 (germline): MGHRA, YSYEKL. CDR3 nucleotide sequence: TGCGCCAGCAGCCAAGCGGGGCCAGGGCATGAGCAGTTCTTC. Amino acids: CASSQAGPGHEQFF.

The chain carries TRBV20-1 and TRBJ1-5, with D uncertain. This CDR3 has 14 amino acids. Germline CDR1 and CDR2: DFQATT and SNEGSKA (reference sequence). Trimming took 6 bases from V and 6 from J, leaving 18 bases between them. The CDR3 DNA reads TGCAGTGCCAGGACCCAAGGAAGAGGTCAGCCCCAGCATTTT. This codes for CSARTQGRGQPQHF.